These T cell receptor beta chains were read from a single sample in a study of blood T cell repertoires in COVID-19. Using immunoSEQ multiplex PCR, the repertoire was profiled, and TCRdb retains in-frame clones only, with some absent. The table lists about 130,000 clones, approximately 80% of them singletons. The sequencing input was peripheral blood. The receptors stem from a woman between 45 and 60 years old with acute or convalescent COVID-19. Both conserved end residues are trimmed from each CDR3. Fields, in order: J gene, D gene, V gene, CDR3 protein. The D gene is left open where the match is weak.

J: TRBJ1-6; D: TRBD1; V: TRBV2; CDR3: ASSRDRANSPLH
J: TRBJ2-7; D: TRBD2; V: TRBV27; CDR3: ASSLLAGAYEQY
J: TRBJ1-1; D: -; V: TRBV15; CDR3: ATSRDSGWWVNTEAF
J: TRBJ2-7; D: TRBD1; V: TRBV3-1/TRBV3-2; CDR3: ASSPRDRTPYEQY
J: TRBJ1-1; D: -; V: TRBV19; CDR3: ASSLHSTRVSTEAF
J: TRBJ1-4; D: -; V: TRBV25-1; CDR3: ASRAPGTTNEKLF
J: TRBJ1-5; D: -; V: TRBV27; CDR3: ASSLEGLNQPQH
J: TRBJ2-5; D: -; V: TRBV3-1/TRBV3-2; CDR3: ASSQERSSLQETQY
J: TRBJ1-1; D: -; V: TRBV28; CDR3: ASSFSDRGGLAF
J: TRBJ1-4; D: -; V: TRBV7-2; CDR3: ASSFSGSEKLF
J: TRBJ1-1; D: -; V: TRBV7-6; CDR3: ASSLAPGGGGEAF
J: TRBJ1-1; D: TRBD1; V: TRBV7-2; CDR3: ASSSTTGGAEAF
J: TRBJ1-2; D: TRBD1; V: TRBV2; CDR3: ASSDTGGNYGYT
J: TRBJ1-2; D: -; V: TRBV6-5; CDR3: ASSYSMAGRGYGYT